Listed below are T cell receptor beta chains from one sample, sequenced in a study of CD8 T cells in Susac syndrome. TCRdb processed the immunoSEQ multiplex PCR reads anew with MiXCR; each CDR3 protein has one entry. The profile covers roughly 140,000 distinct CDR3 sequences, with approximately 95% appearing a single time and approximately 0.3% taken by the ten largest. Sequencing was done on a sample of CD8+ T cells from PBMCs. Receptor source: a human donor in good health. The CDR3 runs from the conserved cysteine through the conserved F or W. Fields, in order: CDR3 protein, CDR3 DNA, J gene, clone size, D gene, V gene. The D gene is left open where the match is weak. Clone size is stated in some rows and not others, as once, few, many or a class when expanded.

CDR3: CSGGQRNEKLFF; DNA: TGCAGCGGTGGACAGAGGAATGAAAAACTGTTTTTT; J: TRBJ1-4; size: once; D: NA; V: TRBV29-1
CDR3: CSARGLAVDTGELFF; DNA: TGCAGTGCTAGAGGACTAGCGGTCGACACCGGGGAGCTGTTTTTT; J: TRBJ2-2; size: once; D: TRBD2; V: TRBV20-1
CDR3: CSARDRASTDTQYF; DNA: TGCAGTGCTAGGGACAGAGCTAGCACAGATACGCAGTATTTT; J: TRBJ2-3; size: NA; D: NA; V: TRBV20-1
CDR3: CASSVGTGPLNEQFF; DNA: TGTGCCAGCAGCGTCGGGACTGGACCCCTAAATGAGCAGTTCTTC; J: TRBJ2-1; size: NA; D: NA; V: TRBV9
CDR3: CASSPGGFEQYF; DNA: TGTGCCAGCAGCCCGGGAGGGTTCGAGCAGTACTTC; J: TRBJ2-7; size: NA; D: TRBD2; V: TRBV28
CDR3: CASSSSDTQETQYF; DNA: TGTGCCAGCAGCTCTAGCGATACACAAGAGACCCAGTACTTC; J: TRBJ2-5; size: NA; D: NA; V: TRBV7-2
CDR3: CASRERNTIYF; DNA: TGTGCCAGCAGAGAAAGAAACACCATATATTTT; J: TRBJ1-3; size: NA; D: NA; V: TRBV12-3/TRBV12-4
CDR3: CASSETGTTDTQYF; DNA: TGTGCCAGCAGTGAGACAGGGACTACGGATACGCAGTATTTT; J: TRBJ2-3; size: NA; D: NA; V: TRBV2
CDR3: CASSYGRVGEQYF; DNA: TGTGCCAGCAGCTACGGGAGGGTTGGCGAGCAGTACTTC; J: TRBJ2-7; size: NA; D: TRBD2; V: TRBV7-9
CDR3: CASSEGQGFYQPQHF; DNA: TGTGCCAGCAGTGAGGGACAGGGTTTCTATCAGCCCCAGCATTTT; J: TRBJ1-5; size: NA; D: TRBD1; V: TRBV6-1
CDR3: CASSLYTSGRIETQYF; DNA: TGTGCCAGCAGTTTATATACTAGCGGGAGGATTGAGACCCAGTACTTC; J: TRBJ2-5; size: NA; D: TRBD2; V: TRBV28
CDR3: CASSRTVYEQYF; DNA: TGTGCCAGCAGTCGGACGGTTTACGAGCAGTACTTC; J: TRBJ2-7; size: NA; D: NA; V: TRBV6-2/TRBV6-3
CDR3: CASSLDTGPLGGEQYF; DNA: TGTGCCAGCAGCTTAGATACGGGACCGTTGGGTGGGGAGCAGTACTTC; J: TRBJ2-7; size: NA; D: NA; V: TRBV11-2
CDR3: CASSPGDRNSNQPQHF; DNA: TGTGCCAGCAGCCCCGGGGACAGGAATAGCAATCAGCCCCAGCATTTT; J: TRBJ1-5; size: NA; D: TRBD1; V: TRBV12-3/TRBV12-4
CDR3: CASSLAGATNEQFF; DNA: TGTGCCAGCAGTTTAGCGGGAGCGACCAATGAGCAGTTCTTC; J: TRBJ2-1; size: NA; D: TRBD2; V: TRBV27
CDR3: CAIRAGTYEQYF; DNA: TGTGCCATCCGAGCGGGAACCTACGAGCAGTACTTC; J: TRBJ2-7; size: NA; D: TRBD2; V: TRBV27
CDR3: CASSPGDEYEQYF; DNA: TGTGCCAGCTCACCAGGGGATGAATACGAGCAGTACTTC; J: TRBJ2-7; size: NA; D: NA; V: TRBV18
CDR3: CASSLERETQYF; DNA: TGTGCCAGCAGCTTAGAGCGGGAGACCCAGTACTTC; J: TRBJ2-5; size: once; D: NA; V: TRBV7-9
CDR3: CASSVTSGRHEQFF; DNA: TGTGCCAGTAGTGTGACTAGCGGGAGACATGAGCAGTTCTTC; J: TRBJ2-1; size: NA; D: TRBD2; V: TRBV19
CDR3: CASSYLGTGELFF; DNA: TGTGCCAGCAGTTACTTGGGCACCGGGGAGCTGTTTTTT; J: TRBJ2-2; size: NA; D: NA; V: TRBV6-2/TRBV6-3
CDR3: CASSPRDGRTDTQYF; DNA: TGCGCCAGCAGCCCACGGGACGGTCGCACAGATACGCAGTATTTT; J: TRBJ2-3; size: NA; D: NA; V: TRBV4-3
CDR3: CASSYARGVGFDNEQFF; DNA: TGTGCCAGCAGTTACGCCAGGGGGGTTGGTTTCGACAATGAGCAGTTCTTC; J: TRBJ2-1; size: NA; D: NA; V: TRBV6-5
CDR3: CSVETGAPEAFF; DNA: TGCAGCGTTGAAACAGGGGCGCCTGAAGCTTTCTTT; J: TRBJ1-1; size: NA; D: TRBD1; V: TRBV29-1
CDR3: CSARVLALYNEQFF; DNA: TGCAGTGCTAGAGTACTAGCGCTGTACAATGAGCAGTTCTTC; J: TRBJ2-1; size: NA; D: TRBD2; V: TRBV20-1
CDR3: CAWGLAANEQFF; DNA: TGTGCCTGGGGACTAGCGGCCAATGAGCAGTTCTTC; J: TRBJ2-1; size: NA; D: TRBD2; V: TRBV30
CDR3: CASSDIRTNQPQHF; DNA: TGTGCCAGCTCCGACATACGTACCAATCAGCCCCAGCATTTT; J: TRBJ1-5; size: once; D: NA; V: TRBV6-2/TRBV6-3